A selection of T cell receptor beta chains follows, all from one sample in a study of blood T cell repertoires in COVID-19. Clones were sequenced by immunoSEQ multiplex PCR, and TCRdb holds only the in-frame ones, with some missing. The sample has more than 150,000 clones; roughly four fifths are singletons. Sequenced sample: peripheral blood. All receptors come from a woman aged 25 to 45 with acute or convalescent COVID-19. Each CDR3 is given with its conserved first and last residue. A D gene is named only where the DNA matches it firmly. Size values are once, few and many counts, or a class for expanded clones, and some rows have none.

. | TRBJ2-5 | TRBV3-1/TRBV3-2 | . | TGTGCCAGCAGCCAAAGGGGTCTTACACAAGAGACCCAGTACTTC | CASSQRGLTQETQYF
. | TRBJ2-7 | TRBV6-5 | TRBD1 | TGTGCCAGCAGGACCGGGACAGGGTTATCCGAGCAGTACTTC | CASRTGTGLSEQYF
. | TRBJ2-3 | TRBV5-1 | TRBD2 | TGCGCCAGCAGCGGGGGACTAGCGGGGGCTTACAATACGCAGTATTTT | CASSGGLAGAYNTQYF
. | TRBJ1-6 | TRBV6-5 | TRBD1 | TGTGCCAGGACCGGGACAGGGGGCTCACCCCTCCACTTT | CARTGTGGSPLHF
. | TRBJ2-6 | TRBV7-9 | . | TGTGCCAGCAGCCGCGAATTCTCTGGGGCCAACGTCCTGACTTTC | CASSREFSGANVLTF
. | TRBJ1-2 | TRBV4-1 | . | TGCGCCAGCAGCCCCGTTGTGTCCTATGGCTACACCTTC | CASSPVVSYGYTF
. | TRBJ2-1 | TRBV6-2/TRBV6-3 | . | TGTGCCAGCAGCCCACCCCCCCACTTAGGCAGCGCCAATGAGCAGTTCTTC | CASSPPPHLGSANEQFF
. | TRBJ2-3 | TRBV3-1/TRBV3-2 | . | TGTGCCAGCAGCCTTCGGGGAGGCCAGGTGGCAGATACGCAGTATTTT | CASSLRGGQVADTQYF
. | TRBJ1-1 | TRBV6-2/TRBV6-3 | . | TGTGCCAGCAGTTACCTCGGGGAGGTGGCTGAAGCTTTCTTT | CASSYLGEVAEAFF
. | TRBJ2-1 | TRBV9 | . | TGTGCCAGCAGCCCAGTACAGGGTGCCGATGAGCAGTTCTTC | CASSPVQGADEQFF
. | TRBJ2-7 | TRBV4-1 | . | TGCGCCAGCAGCCAAGAGGGGGCCCCTAGCTCCTACGAGCAGTACTTC | CASSQEGAPSSYEQYF
few | TRBJ1-1 | TRBV23-1 | . | TGCGCCAGCAGTCAATCCCGGCCGGGCACTGAAGCTTTCTTT | CASSQSRPGTEAFF
. | TRBJ1-1 | TRBV30 | . | TGTGCCTGGAGTGTACGAGGGTTCGCTGAAGCTTTCTTT | CAWSVRGFAEAFF
once | TRBJ1-4 | TRBV20-1 | TRBD1 | TGCAGTGCTAGTCGTAGGGACAGGGGGCTTACGGACGAAAAACTGTTTTTT | CSASRRDRGLTDEKLFF
. | TRBJ2-7 | TRBV29-1 | TRBD1 | TGCAGCGTTGGACAGGGAAACTACGAGCAGTACTTC | CSVGQGNYEQYF
. | TRBJ2-7 | TRBV4-1 | . | TGCGCCAGCAGCCAAGACGGTACCTCTTCCTACGAGCAGTACTTC | CASSQDGTSSYEQYF
. | TRBJ2-1 | TRBV23-1 | TRBD1 | TGCGCCAACAGTCAATCGGGACAGAGCAATGAGCAGTTCTTC | CANSQSGQSNEQFF
. | TRBJ1-5 | TRBV2 | . | TGTGCCAGCAGTGAGACAGTAGATAGCAATCAGCCCCAGCATTTT | CASSETVDSNQPQHF
. | TRBJ1-4 | TRBV4-1 | . | TGCGCTTCCTCTCTGTGGGGAGTGAGTGAAAAACTGTTTTTT | CASSLWGVSEKLFF
few | TRBJ2-3 | TRBV7-3 | . | TGTGCCAGCAGCCAAGCCACCGCAGATACGCAGTATTTT | CASSQATADTQYF
. | TRBJ2-3 | TRBV6-1 | . | TGTGCCAGCAGTGAAGTGGGGGCCAGGGGCTCGGATACGCAGTATTTT | CASSEVGARGSDTQYF
. | TRBJ1-1 | TRBV6-1 | TRBD1 | TGTGCCAGCAGTGCTAGAGACAGGGGCTGGAACACTGAAGCTTTCTTT | CASSARDRGWNTEAFF
. | TRBJ1-1 | TRBV28 | TRBD1 | TGTGCCAGCAGGGGGACAGGGGGAAAAAGCACTGAAGCTTTCTTT | CASRGTGGKSTEAFF
. | TRBJ2-3 | TRBV28 | TRBD2 | TGTGCCAGCAGGGGAGGGATGTATACGCAGTATTTT | CASRGGMYTQYF
. | TRBJ1-1 | TRBV5-1 | TRBD1 | TGCGCCAGCAGCCCAGGGGGCGCGAGCCCTGAAGCTTTCTTT | CASSPGGASPEAFF
. | TRBJ1-3 | TRBV12-3/TRBV12-4 | TRBD1 | TGTGCCAGCAGCCCGACAGGGCGAAACACCATATATTTT | CASSPTGRNTIYF
. | TRBJ2-3 | TRBV19 | . | TGTGCCAGTAGTATCCTAGCTTCTGCAGATACGCAGTATTTT | CASSILASADTQYF
. | TRBJ2-7 | TRBV6-5 | . | TGTGCCAGCAGTTACTTGGGCAGTAACTCCTACGAGCAGTACTTC | CASSYLGSNSYEQYF
few | TRBJ1-6 | TRBV27 | TRBD1 | TGTGCCAGCAGCGAGAGACAGGGCAATAATTCACCCCTCCACTTT | CASSERQGNNSPLHF
once | TRBJ2-1 | TRBV10-1 | TRBD2 | TGCGCCAGCAGTGAGTCTCTTGGGCCTAGCGGGGGGTATAGCTCCTACAATGAGCAGTTCTTC | CASSESLGPSGGYSSYNEQFF
. | TRBJ1-4 | TRBV5-5 | . | TGTGCCAGCAGCTTGGAAGGGGCTGAAAAACTGTTTTTT | CASSLEGAEKLFF
. | TRBJ2-5 | TRBV7-2 | . | TGTGCCAGCAGCGACGGGTGGGGCGAGACCCAGTACTTC | CASSDGWGETQYF
. | TRBJ1-6 | TRBV6-6 | . | TGTGCCAGCGGGCCGCGGGATAATTCACCCCTCCACTTT | CASGPRDNSPLHF
. | TRBJ1-3 | TRBV11-3 | . | TGTGCCAGCAGCTTAGAGGGCACCTCTGGAAACACCATATATTTT | CASSLEGTSGNTIYF
. | TRBJ2-3 | TRBV21-1 | . | TGTGCCAGCAGCAAAGATTCGGGCTTTTGGCGGGAGAGGTCCGATACGCAGTATTTT | CASSKDSGFWRERSDTQYF
few | TRBJ1-6 | TRBV5-1 | TRBD1 | TGCGCCAGCAGCTTGGAGGGGGCCAATTCACCCCTCCACTTT | CASSLEGANSPLHF
. | TRBJ1-1 | TRBV6-2/TRBV6-3 | TRBD1 | TGTGCCAGCAGTGTACAGGGGTGGCGTACTGAAGCTTTCTTT | CASSVQGWRTEAFF
. | TRBJ2-3 | TRBV6-6 | TRBD2 | TGTGCCAGCAGTTACCAGACTAGCGGCCAAAGGAATACGCAGTATTTT | CASSYQTSGQRNTQYF
. | TRBJ2-3 | TRBV16 | TRBD1 | TGTGCCAGCAGCCCCATACCGGGACAGGGGGCCACAGATACGCAGTATTTT | CASSPIPGQGATDTQYF
few | TRBJ2-5 | TRBV30 | . | TGTGCCTGGAGTGTACGGTCCCGGGAGACCCAGTACTTC | CAWSVRSRETQYF
once | TRBJ1-6 | TRBV25-1 | . | TGTGCCAGCAGCTTGGGGAGCTCCTATAATTCACCCCTCCACTTT | CASSLGSSYNSPLHF
few | TRBJ1-2 | TRBV11-2 | . | TGTGCCAGCAGGTCCGACAGGTCAAACTATGGCTACACCTTC | CASRSDRSNYGYTF
. | TRBJ2-3 | TRBV4-3 | TRBD2 | TGCGCCAGCAGCCAAACCCCGGCTAGCGGGGGGATAGCAGATACGCAGTATTTT | CASSQTPASGGIADTQYF
. | TRBJ2-7 | TRBV14 | TRBD2 | TGTGCCAGCAGCCAAGTATCCCCTAGCGGCGAGCAGTACTTC | CASSQVSPSGEQYF
. | TRBJ1-5 | TRBV30 | TRBD1 | TGTGCCTGGAGAGACAGGGGCAATCAGCCCCAGCATTTT | CAWRDRGNQPQHF
few | TRBJ1-3 | TRBV3-1/TRBV3-2 | . | TGTGCCAGCAGCCCCCAAATTCCCAGGGGTAGGATAAGCTCTGGAAACACCATATATTTT | CASSPQIPRGRISSGNTIYF
. | TRBJ2-5 | TRBV30 | . | TGTGCCTGGAGTGTAATAGGGGGATGGGAGACCCAGTACTTC | CAWSVIGGWETQYF
. | TRBJ1-2 | TRBV12-3/TRBV12-4 | . | TGTGCCAGCAGTTTATTAGAGGGCCATGGCTACACCTTC | CASSLLEGHGYTF
. | TRBJ1-6 | TRBV6-2/TRBV6-3 | . | TGTGCCAGCAGTTCGGGATTTTGGTCACCCCTCCACTTT | CASSSGFWSPLHF
few | TRBJ2-3 | TRBV6-5 | TRBD1 | TGTGCCAGCAGGGAGACAGGGGGAACAGATACGCAGTATTTT | CASRETGGTDTQYF
. | TRBJ2-5 | TRBV5-8 | TRBD2 | TGTGCCAGCAGCCCGGGACTAGCGGGGGGGGAGACCCAGTACTTC | CASSPGLAGGETQYF
. | TRBJ2-7 | TRBV28 | . | TGTGCCAGCCACAGGGTAGGGTACGAGCAGTACTTC | CASHRVGYEQYF
. | TRBJ2-1 | TRBV5-1 | TRBD2 | TGCGCCAGCACCCCGGGACTAGCGCCATCCAATGAGCAGTTCTTC | CASTPGLAPSNEQFF
. | TRBJ1-2 | TRBV3-1/TRBV3-2 | TRBD1 | TGTGCCAGCACCTCAGGGGGGCACTCCTATGGCTACACCTTC | CASTSGGHSYGYTF